Below, one T cell receptor beta chain is given with its context. The source of the sample is a study of T cell repertoires in cytomegalovirus infection. TCRdb fed the reads into MiXCR, producing one record per CDR3 protein. Here the sample spans 630,000 or so distinct CDR3 sequences, roughly 24% being singletons. Germline V gene lookup returns CDR1 MNHEY and CDR2 SVGAGI. The CDR3 is 13 residues long. Trimming left V 2 bases short and J 8 bases short, with 10 bases between. This rearrangement joins TRBV6-5 to TRBJ2-1; unclear D gene. This receptor was taken from a human donor in good health (CMV status not recorded). Some clones in this sample may be carry-over from other donors' samples. The sequenced material came from CD8+ T cells from PBMCs. The CDR3 DNA sequence: TGTGCCAGCAGTTACGTAATAGCCGATGAGCAGTTCTTC. Translating gives CASSYVIADEQFF.